A single sample gave rise to the 23 T cell receptor beta chains below, sequenced in a study of T-cell reconstitution after alpha-beta-depleted transplantation in children. The authors prepared the TCRbeta library with unique molecular identifiers. TCRdb reprocessed the PCR reads with MiXCR, giving one entry per CDR3 protein. Of some 640,000 distinct CDR3 sequences detected, 15% to 20% appear once; the ten largest clones hold 1.1%. The input for sequencing was PBMCs from the stem cell graft donor, taken from the stem cell graft. The receptors come from a human donor who donated a stem cell graft to a child with acute myeloid leukemia.

Comments on this clonotype: The junction shows a germline mismatch at one end, possibly a read error. The gene calls are TRBV20-1 and TRBJ2-3; 7 positions match TRBD2. Germline V gene data show CDR1 as DFQATT and CDR2 as SNEGSKA (reference sequence). CDR3 size: 15 residues. The CDR3 sequence: CSARVLRGNTYTQYF. The DNA of the CDR3 is TGCAGTGCTAGAGTGTTGCGGGGGAACACATATACGCAGTATTTT.

The table lists this clonotype with many counts. This chain connects TRBV12-3 or TRBV12-4 to TRBJ1-1; D unresolved. The CDR3 covers 12 residues. Trimming shortened V by 3 bases and J by 7 bases, and 9 bases separated the two germline ends. The chain's CDR3 is CASSFGRIEAFF. The CDR3, as DNA: TGTGCCAGCAGTTTTGGGCGGATTGAAGCTTTCTTT.

A few counts support this clonotype. This chain connects TRBV7-2 to TRBJ2-1, with a possible D match to TRBD2 (6 bases). The germline V gene has CDR1 SGHTA and CDR2 FQGNSA. The length of the CDR3 is 16 residues. Between the trimmed V and J ends, which lost 5 bases and 0 bases, there was a span of 14 bases. Written as DNA, the CDR3 is TGTGCCAGCAGCCGGGGAGGCGTGCACTCCTACAATGAGCAGTTCTTC. Its translation is CASSRGGVHSYNEQFF.

This rearrangement joins TRBV7-8 to TRBJ1-4; 9 positions match TRBD1. J was trimmed by 6 bases and V by 7 bases; bases with no gene match: 9. The CDR3 is 15 residues long. The germline gives CDR1 SGHVS, CDR2 FQNEAQ. The CDR3 sequence is CASTPSGQGYEKLFF. The CDR3 DNA sequence: TGTGCCAGCACCCCTTCGGGACAGGGTTATGAAAAACTGTTTTTT.

The CDR3 sequence is CATSRDFLGTGDGLWYGNQPQHF. CDR3 in DNA: TGTGCCACCAGCAGAGACTTTCTGGGGACAGGGGACGGGTTGTGGTATGGCAATCAGCCCCAGCATTTT. The chain employs TRBV15 and TRBJ1-5, with 10 nucleotides matching TRBD1. V was clipped by 0 bases and J by 2 bases; unmatched bases: 22. This CDR3 is 23 amino acids long. Germline V gene lookup returns CDR1 LNHNV and CDR2 YYDKDF (reference sequence).

This clonotype turned up a few times. This chain connects TRBV20-1 to TRBJ2-5; possible D gene TRBD1, 6 bases. Germline V gives CDR1 DFQATT, CDR2 SNEGSKA (reference sequence). The CDR3 loop spans 13 amino acids. CDR3 DNA sequence: TGCAGCGCCTGGGGGCCAAGGATGGAGACCCAGTACTTC. Encoded protein: CSAWGPRMETQYF.

This clonotype was detected ten times or more. The chain carries TRBV6-5 and TRBJ2-7; 11 bases map to TRBD1. The trim removed 4 bases at V and 4 bases at J, leaving 9 bases unmatched. Germline assignment: CDR1 MNHEY and CDR2 SVGAGI. This CDR3 contains 16 residues. Written as DNA, the CDR3 is TGTGCCAGCAGTTCCTCACCCGGGACAGGGGGATACGAGCAGTACTTC. It codes for CASSSSPGTGGYEQYF.

The CDR3 nucleotides are TGTGCCAGCTCACTGCGGGACAGAAGCTACGAGCAGTACTTC. This sequence encodes CASSLRDRSYEQYF. The V call is TRBV18, the J call TRBJ2-7; D perhaps matches TRBD1 (7 bases). Germline V gives CDR1 KGHSH, CDR2 LQKENI. V lost 4 bases to trimming and J lost 3 bases, with 13 bases between them. This CDR3 is 14 amino acids long.

J is TRBJ2-5 and V is TRBV12-3 or TRBV12-4, with 10 nucleotides matching TRBD1. The ends lost 4 bases at V and 7 bases at J; junction bases unmatched: 12. The CDR3 has 16 amino acids. The CDR3 sequence: CASSSSGTGEIGTQYF. The CDR3 DNA is TGTGCCAGCAGTTCGTCCGGGACAGGGGAGATCGGGACCCAGTACTTC.

This clonotype was seen ten or more times. The chain recombines TRBV12-3 or TRBV12-4 with TRBJ1-2, with unresolved D. Trimming removed 7 bases from V and 6 bases from J, with 15 bases in between. The CDR3 spans 13 residues. The CDR3 nucleotides are TGTGCCAGCACCGCCCGGGGAATCGATGGCTACACCTTC. It is translated as CASTARGIDGYTF.

This clonotype was detected many times. This chain links TRBV5-1 with TRBJ2-1; D gene uncertain. V was clipped by 1 base and J by 4 bases, with 6 bases between them. The CDR3 consists of 13 residues. Germline CDR1 SGHRS, CDR2 YFSETQ. CDR3 amino acids: CASSLTTYNEQFF. The DNA for the CDR3 is TGCGCCAGCAGCTTGACCACTTACAATGAGCAGTTCTTC.

Many counts were recorded for this clonotype. The chain uses TRBV20-1 and TRBJ1-2, with 9 nucleotides matching TRBD1. The CDR3 spans 12 residues. V was clipped by 6 bases and J by 4 bases; unmatched bases: 3. Germline V gives CDR1 DFQATT, CDR2 SNEGSKA (reference sequence). CDR3 loop: CSARDRAYGYTF. CDR3 sequence (DNA): TGCAGTGCCAGGGACAGGGCCTATGGCTACACCTTC.

Many counts were recorded for this clonotype. The chain couples TRBV6-5 to TRBJ2-1, with D possibly being TRBD2 (6 bases). The CDR3 length is 16 residues. V was clipped by 3 bases and J by 0 bases, with 12 bases between them. Germline V CDR1 and CDR2: MNHEY, SVGAGI. CDR3 protein: CASSYRGKSSYNEQFF. The CDR3 coding sequence is TGTGCCAGCAGTTATCGGGGGAAAAGCTCCTACAATGAGCAGTTCTTC.

This clonotype came up a few times. The rearrangement uses TRBV6-5 and TRBJ2-3, with D possibly TRBD2 on 5 matching bases. The V gene's germline CDR1 is MNHEY and CDR2 SVGAGI. The germline V and J ends were trimmed by 0 bases and 2 bases, with 15 bases remaining between them. The CDR3 extends over 17 amino acids. The CDR3 nucleotides read TGTGCCAGCAGTTACTCAATCCTAGCCCTCAACACAGATACGCAGTATTTT. This gives the protein CASSYSILALNTDTQYF.

This chain connects TRBV6-1 to TRBJ2-7; 8 nucleotides line up with TRBD1. This CDR3 region has 14 residues. Germline V gene lookup returns CDR1 MNHNS and CDR2 SASEGT. V was clipped by 6 bases and J by 5 bases; unmatched bases: 9. Here the CDR3 DNA reads TGTGCCAGCAGATTCGACAGGGGAGGTGACGAGCAGTACTTC. Protein sequence: CASRFDRGGDEQYF.

The table lists this clonotype with a few counts. This chain connects TRBV7-8 to TRBJ2-7; 9 positions agree with TRBD2. Trimming at V came to 5 bases and at J to 3 bases, leaving 5 bases not matched to a gene. The CDR3 sequence is 14 residues long. The germline CDR1 and CDR2 sequences are SGHVS and FQNEAQ. DNA of the CDR3: TGTGCCAGCAGCCCTAGCGGGGTAAACTACGAGCAGTACGTC. Protein sequence: CASSPSGVNYEQYV.

The chain is built from TRBV7-9 and TRBJ2-1; D call uncertain. The length of the CDR3 is 15 residues. Trimming took 5 bases from V and 1 from J, leaving 12 bases between them. The germline V gene encodes CDR1 SEHNR and CDR2 FQNEAQ (reference sequence). The CDR3 nucleotides are TGTGCCAGCAGCACAAAAGGAAGGTCCTACAATGAGCAGTTCTTC. It specifies CASSTKGRSYNEQFF.

This clonotype has a count of ten or more. V gene TRBV7-2 combines with J gene TRBJ2-7, with D tentatively TRBD2 (6 bases). V gave up 1 base and J gave up 0 bases, with 16 bases separating them. CDR1 is SGHTA and CDR2 is FQGNSA in the germline V gene. The CDR3 contains 17 residues. CDR3 DNA sequence: TGTGCCAGCAGCTTAGGACGGGGGAAAACTATCTCCTACGAGCAGTACTTC. It codes for CASSLGRGKTISYEQYF.

The J gene is TRBJ2-7, the V gene TRBV12-3 or TRBV12-4, with 9 nucleotides matching TRBD1. The CDR3 spans 14 residues. V lost 3 bases to trimming and J lost 3 bases; unmatched junction nucleotides: 3. This CDR3 reads CASSFRQGGYEQYF. The CDR3 DNA follows: TGTGCCAGCAGTTTCAGACAGGGGGGCTACGAGCAGTACTTC.

This clonotype has at least ten counts. The chain employs TRBV20-1 and TRBJ2-1; 8 nucleotides align to TRBD2. Looked up from germline, CDR1 is DFQATT and CDR2 is SNEGSKA (reference sequence). The CDR3 is 14 amino acids. The V and J ends lost 5 bases and 0 bases, in that order; junction bases with no gene match: 3. CDR3 loop: CSAERGSSYNEQFF. In nucleotides, the CDR3 is TGCAGTGCTGAGCGGGGGAGCTCCTACAATGAGCAGTTCTTC.

This clonotype was counted only a few times. This chain joins TRBV15 and TRBJ2-1; 8 bases agree with TRBD2. V trimming: 2 bases; J trimming: 2 bases; junction bases outside the gene matches: 2. The germline CDR1 and CDR2 sequences are LNHNV and YYDKDF (reference sequence). The CDR3 contains 15 residues. CDR3 loop: CATSRTSGPYNEQFF. As DNA, the CDR3 is TGTGCCACCAGCAGAACTAGCGGACCCTACAATGAGCAGTTCTTC.

This clonotype was seen a few times. The chain uses TRBV20-1 and TRBJ2-5, with no clear D. Trimming left V 0 bases short and J 7 bases short, with 18 bases between. Per germline, CDR1 DFQATT and CDR2 SNEGSKA (reference sequence). The CDR3 totals 15 residues. CDR3 region: CSARDRRRGWGTQYF. The CDR3 nucleotides read TGCAGTGCTAGAGATCGCAGGCGTGGGTGGGGGACCCAGTACTTC.

Only a few counts were recorded for this clonotype. V is TRBV15 and J is TRBJ2-2; TRBD2 agrees at 8 bases. Germline lookup yields CDR1 LNHNV and CDR2 YYDKDF (reference sequence). The CDR3 has 15 residues. V lost 7 bases, J lost 4 bases, and 8 bases stayed unmatched. CDR3 protein: CATTLTSVGTGELFF. The CDR3 bases are TGTGCCACCACCCTGACTAGCGTGGGCACCGGGGAGCTGTTTTTT. The variable domain in full, completed from reference TRBV15 and TRBJ2-2, reads DAMVIQNPRYQVTQFGKPVTLSCSQTLNHNVMYWYQQKSSQAPKLLFHYYDKDFNNEADTPDNFQSRRPNTSFCFLDIRSPGLGDTAMYLCATTLTSVGTGELFFGEGSRLTVL.